One T cell receptor (beta chain) is described in this entry. Here immunoSEQ multiplex PCR was the method, and the copy in TCRdb shows in-frame clones only, minus some. Here the sample spans about 120,000 clones, around 90% being singletons. This record comes from a study of blood T cell repertoires in COVID-19. Trimming cost V 2 bases and J 5 bases, with 13 bases left between them. CDR1 and CDR2 from the germline V gene are SGHAT and FQNNGV. The CDR3 runs to 14 residues. Input material: peripheral blood. The receptor's source is a woman aged 55-69 years with COVID-19, enrolled during active disease. The rearrangement links TRBV11-2 to TRBJ2-7; D possibly corresponds to TRBD2 (5 bases). CDR3 DNA sequence: TGTGCCAGCAGCTTACGATTCAGCGGAAACGAGCAGTACTTC. Translated: CASSLRFSGNEQYF. The complete variable domain, with remaining parts taken from reference TRBV11-2 and TRBJ2-7, reads EAGVAQSPRYKIIEKRQSVAFWCNPISGHATLYWYQQILGQGPKLLIQFQNNGVVDDSQLPKDRFSAERLKGVDSTLKIQPAKLEDSAVYLCASSLRFSGNEQYFGPGTRLTVT.